These T cell receptor beta chains were read from a single sample in a study of blood T cells in healthy people across ages. MiXCR, run by TCRdb on the 5' RACE reads, gives a single entry per CDR3 protein. The repertoire holds some 790,000 distinct CDR3 sequences, with 29% as singletons. The source material was blood. These receptors all come from an elderly woman in good health. Each CDR3 is given with its conserved first and last residue. The order of the fields is CDR3 length, D gene, clone size, J gene, V gene, CDR3 DNA, CDR3 protein. D genes are given only for firm matches. Only some rows state a clone size, as once, few, many or a class for expanded clones.

length: 17; D: NA; size: many; J: TRBJ2-5; V: TRBV27; DNA: TGTGCCAGCAGTTCCGGTGACGGCCTGCGGTACCAAGAGACCCAGTACTTC; CDR3: CASSSGDGLRYQETQYF
length: 13; D: NA; size: many; J: TRBJ1-4; V: TRBV7-9; DNA: TGTGCCAGCAGCAAAATGCAGGGGGAAAAACTGTTTTTT; CDR3: CASSKMQGEKLFF
length: 14; D: TRBD2; size: few; J: TRBJ2-3; V: TRBV6-5; DNA: TGTGCCAGCAATCCCCGGGGGGGCCGAGATACGCAGTATTTT; CDR3: CASNPRGGRDTQYF
length: 15; D: TRBD2; size: NA; J: TRBJ2-1; V: TRBV27; DNA: TGTGCCAGCACCGTGGGACTAGCGGGGGGGCATGAGCAGTTCTTC; CDR3: CASTVGLAGGHEQFF
length: 16; D: TRBD2; size: many; J: TRBJ2-7; V: TRBV28; DNA: TGTGCCAGCAGCCCCCCCGGAGCGGGGGGGCAGTACGAGCAGTACTTC; CDR3: CASSPPGAGGQYEQYF
length: 14; D: NA; size: NA; J: TRBJ1-4; V: TRBV6-5; DNA: TGTGCCAGCAGTTACGGGTTTAAGTTGGAAAAACTGTTTTTT; CDR3: CASSYGFKLEKLFF
length: 14; D: NA; size: NA; J: TRBJ1-4; V: TRBV18; DNA: TGTGCCAGCTCACCAGGGACCGAGGATGAAAAACTGTTTTTT; CDR3: CASSPGTEDEKLFF
length: 14; D: NA; size: NA; J: TRBJ1-5; V: TRBV6-5; DNA: TGTGCCAGCAGGCGGCTAGGTGGGAATCAGCCCCAGCATTTT; CDR3: CASRRLGGNQPQHF
length: 13; D: NA; size: many; J: TRBJ2-1; V: TRBV20-1; DNA: TGCAGTGGTCTGGTTATGTCCTACAATGAGCAGTTCTTC; CDR3: CSGLVMSYNEQFF
length: 14; D: NA; size: NA; J: TRBJ2-5; V: TRBV7-9; DNA: TGTGCCAGCAGCCGGAGGGCAGGGCGCCGAACCCAGTACTTC; CDR3: CASSRRAGRRTQYF
length: 12; D: NA; size: few; J: TRBJ1-6; V: TRBV12-3/TRBV12-4; DNA: TGTGCCAGCAGTTTAGCGCGCTCACCCCTCCACTTT; CDR3: CASSLARSPLHF
length: 14; D: NA; size: once; J: TRBJ1-5; V: TRBV7-9; DNA: TGTGCCAGCAGCCTGACAGATCGTAATCAGCCCCAGCATTTT; CDR3: CASSLTDRNQPQHF
length: 13; D: NA; size: NA; J: TRBJ2-5; V: TRBV6-5; DNA: TGTGCCAGCAGTTCCAATCTACAAGAGACCCAGTACTTC; CDR3: CASSSNLQETQYF
length: 16; D: NA; size: few; J: TRBJ1-4; V: TRBV7-2; DNA: TGTGCCAGCAGCTCCCAGGTCGCAGGGCCTAATGAAAAACTGTTTTTT; CDR3: CASSSQVAGPNEKLFF
length: 14; D: NA; size: NA; J: TRBJ1-5; V: TRBV3-1; DNA: TGTGCCAGCAGCCAAGGGGCAGCTAGACAGCCCCAGCATTTT; CDR3: CASSQGAARQPQHF
length: 13; D: NA; size: few; J: TRBJ1-2; V: TRBV12-3/TRBV12-4; DNA: TGTGCCAGCAGCCGGGGACTTGTAGGGGGCTACACCTTC; CDR3: CASSRGLVGGYTF
length: 17; D: TRBD1; size: many; J: TRBJ2-6; V: TRBV5-1; DNA: TGCGCCAGCAGCCGACCTCCAGGGGGCCCTGGGGCCAACGTCCTGACTTTC; CDR3: CASSRPPGGPGANVLTF
length: 14; D: NA; size: NA; J: TRBJ2-7; V: TRBV21-1; DNA: TGTGCCCGCCTGGGGCCAGGCGGGCCCTACGAGCAGTACTTC; CDR3: CARLGPGGPYEQYF
length: 17; D: TRBD2; size: NA; J: TRBJ2-1; V: TRBV6-2/TRBV6-3; DNA: TGTGCCAGCAGTCGTACAACTAGCGGTACTTCCTACAATGAGCAGTTCTTC; CDR3: CASSRTTSGTSYNEQFF
length: 17; D: TRBD1; size: NA; J: TRBJ1-2; V: TRBV7-2; DNA: TGTGCCAGCAGCTCCTCGGGACAGGGGACCAAAGGTTATGGCTACACCTTC; CDR3: CASSSSGQGTKGYGYTF
length: 15; D: NA; size: few; J: TRBJ2-3; V: TRBV10-3; DNA: TGTGCCATCAGTGAGAGGACTGCTAGCACAGATACGCAGTATTTT; CDR3: CAISERTASTDTQYF
length: 14; D: TRBD1; size: NA; J: TRBJ1-4; V: TRBV27; DNA: TGTGCCAGCAGTCGGGACAGACGCAATGAAAAACTGTTTTTT; CDR3: CASSRDRRNEKLFF
length: 15; D: TRBD1; size: many; J: TRBJ1-6; V: TRBV7-2; DNA: TGTGCCAGCAGCCCGACCGGGACAGGGGAATCACCCCTCCACTTT; CDR3: CASSPTGTGESPLHF
length: 14; D: TRBD1; size: many; J: TRBJ1-2; V: TRBV29-1; DNA: TGCAGCGTAAATCCCGGGACAGGAGATTATGGCTACACCTTC; CDR3: CSVNPGTGDYGYTF
length: 13; D: NA; size: NA; J: TRBJ2-2; V: TRBV30; DNA: TGTGCCTGGAGAGTCCAGTCCACCGGGGAGCTGTTTTTT; CDR3: CAWRVQSTGELFF
length: 17; D: TRBD1; size: NA; J: TRBJ2-1; V: TRBV18; DNA: TGTGCCAGCTCCCTGAGCGTGGGACAGGGTTGTAGCAATGAGCAGTTCTTC; CDR3: CASSLSVGQGCSNEQFF
length: 19; D: TRBD2; size: many; J: TRBJ2-5; V: TRBV3-1; DNA: TGTGCCAGCAGCCAATCCGGGGGGCGCGTTAGCGGGGGGAAAGAGACCCAGTACTTC; CDR3: CASSQSGGRVSGGKETQYF
length: 15; D: NA; size: NA; J: TRBJ1-2; V: TRBV7-2; DNA: TGTGCCAGCAGCTTAGCGACAGGAGGACTCTATGGCTACACCTTC; CDR3: CASSLATGGLYGYTF
length: 14; D: NA; size: NA; J: TRBJ1-5; V: TRBV29-1; DNA: TGCAGTACCTGGGACCCTTATAGCAATCAGCCCCAGCATTTT; CDR3: CSTWDPYSNQPQHF